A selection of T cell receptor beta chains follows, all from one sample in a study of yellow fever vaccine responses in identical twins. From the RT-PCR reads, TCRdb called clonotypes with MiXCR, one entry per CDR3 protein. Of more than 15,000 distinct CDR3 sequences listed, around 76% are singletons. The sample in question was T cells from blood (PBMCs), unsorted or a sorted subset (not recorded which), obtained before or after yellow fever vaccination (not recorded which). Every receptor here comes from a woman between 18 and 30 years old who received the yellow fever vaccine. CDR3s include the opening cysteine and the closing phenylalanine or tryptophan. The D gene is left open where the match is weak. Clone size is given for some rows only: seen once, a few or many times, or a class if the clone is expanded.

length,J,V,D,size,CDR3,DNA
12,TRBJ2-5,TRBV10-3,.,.,CAISHLEETQYF,TGTGCCATCAGCCACTTAGAAGAGACCCAGTACTTC
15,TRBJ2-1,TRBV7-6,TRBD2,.,CASSLIPSGDNEQFF,TGTGCCAGCAGCTTAATCCCTAGCGGTGACAATGAGCAGTTCTTC
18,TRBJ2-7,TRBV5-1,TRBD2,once,CASSFNMRLAGAAYEQYF,TGCGCCAGCAGCTTCAACATGAGATTAGCGGGAGCTGCGTACGAGCAGTACTTC
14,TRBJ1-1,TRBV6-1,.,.,CASSHRGGGTEAFF,TGTGCCAGCAGCCACCGAGGGGGAGGCACTGAAGCTTTCTTT
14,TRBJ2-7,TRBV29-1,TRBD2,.,CSVAPIAGVYEQYF,TGCAGCGTTGCACCTATAGCGGGAGTCTACGAGCAGTACTTC
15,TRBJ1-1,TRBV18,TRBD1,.,CASSPGQGLGTEAFF,TGTGCCAGCTCACCGGGACAGGGCCTGGGGACTGAAGCTTTCTTT
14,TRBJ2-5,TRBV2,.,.,CASSYGGPQETQYF,TGTGCCAGCAGTTATGGGGGACCTCAAGAGACCCAGTACTTC
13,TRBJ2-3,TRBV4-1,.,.,CASSPRGTDTQYF,TGCGCCAGCAGCCCCCGAGGCACAGATACGCAGTATTTT
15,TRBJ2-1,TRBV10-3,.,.,CAISESFGFSNEQFF,TGTGCCATCAGTGAGTCTTTCGGCTTTTCGAATGAGCAGTTCTTC
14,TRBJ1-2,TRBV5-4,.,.,CASSLMAESYGYTF,TGTGCCAGCAGCTTGATGGCAGAGAGCTATGGCTACACCTTC
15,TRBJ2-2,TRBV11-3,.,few,CASSLVRGLTGELFF,TGTGCCAGCAGCTTAGTGAGAGGGCTCACCGGGGAGCTGTTTTTT
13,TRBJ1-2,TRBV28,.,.,CASSLLLYYGYTF,TGTGCCAGCAGTCTCTTACTATACTATGGCTACACCTTC
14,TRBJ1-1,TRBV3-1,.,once,CASSQTFGNTEAFF,TGTGCCAGCAGCCAAACGTTCGGGAACACTGAAGCTTTCTTT
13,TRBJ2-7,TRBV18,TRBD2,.,CASSPPVAGEQYF,TGTGCCAGCTCACCACCGGTAGCGGGCGAGCAGTACTTC
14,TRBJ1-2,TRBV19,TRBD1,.,CASSGGQGNYGYTF,TGTGCCAGTAGTGGGGGACAGGGGAACTATGGCTACACCTTC
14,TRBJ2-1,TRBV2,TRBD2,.,CASNRLAANNEQFF,TGTGCCAGCAACCGACTAGCAGCTAACAATGAGCAGTTCTTC
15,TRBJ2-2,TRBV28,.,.,CASSFGQLNTGELFF,TGTGCCAGCAGTTTCGGACAGCTTAACACCGGGGAGCTGTTTTTT
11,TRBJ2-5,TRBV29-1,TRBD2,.,CSAGGQETQYF,TGCAGCGCGGGGGGGCAAGAGACCCAGTACTTC
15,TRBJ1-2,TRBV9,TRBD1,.,CASSATTGEFAGYTF,TGTGCCAGCAGCGCCACGACAGGGGAGTTCGCTGGCTACACCTTC
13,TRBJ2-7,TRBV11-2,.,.,CASSLDGGYEQYF,TGTGCCAGCAGCTTAGACGGTGGGTACGAGCAGTACTTC
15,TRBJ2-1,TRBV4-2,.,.,CASSQGQGSYNEQFF,TGTGCCAGCAGCCAGGGGCAGGGCTCCTACAATGAGCAGTTCTTC
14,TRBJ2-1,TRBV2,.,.,CASSELGQYNEQFF,TGTGCCAGCAGTGAGTTAGGACAGTACAATGAGCAGTTCTTC
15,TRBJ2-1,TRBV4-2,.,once,CASSLAATGDNEQFF,TGTGCCAGCAGCCTAGCGGCAACAGGCGACAATGAGCAGTTCTTC
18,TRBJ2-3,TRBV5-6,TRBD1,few,CASSPPGQVWAGSDTQYF,TGTGCCAGCAGCCCCCCGGGACAGGTTTGGGCTGGGTCGGATACGCAGTATTTT
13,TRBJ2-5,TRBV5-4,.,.,CASSFRGGETQYF,TGTGCCAGCAGCTTTAGGGGGGGGGAGACCCAGTACTTC
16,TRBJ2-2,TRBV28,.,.,CASSLSDTLNTGELFF,TGTGCCAGCAGTTTATCGGACACGCTAAACACCGGGGAGCTGTTTTTT
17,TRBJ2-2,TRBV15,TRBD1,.,CATSRDSPTGLAGELFF,TGTGCCACCAGCAGAGATTCCCCGACAGGGTTGGCCGGGGAGCTGTTTTTT
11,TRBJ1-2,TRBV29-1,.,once,CSVEERRGYTF,TGCAGCGTTGAAGAGAGACGTGGCTACACCTTC